This entry lists 3 T cell receptor beta chains sequenced from one sample in a study of CD8 T cells in Susac syndrome. Random hexamers were used to reverse transcribe an amount of roughly 0.5 to 1 ug RNA. Via MiXCR, TCRdb re-called the immunoSEQ multiplex PCR reads, giving one row per CDR3 protein. Among approximately 190,000 distinct CDR3 sequences listed, 95% were seen once. Specimen: CD8+ T cells from PBMCs. The source is a human donor with Susac syndrome.

The chain has TRBV5-4 and TRBJ1-6; D possibly corresponds to TRBD1 (5 bases). Germline V gene lookup returns CDR1 SGHNT and CDR2 YYREEE (reference sequence). Trimming pared 0 bases from V and 9 bases from J, leaving 16 bases between. This CDR3 has 16 amino acids. CDR3 region: CASSLAVGQGSSPLHF. Written as DNA, the CDR3 is TGTGCCAGCAGCTTGGCCGTCGGCCAGGGTTCTTCACCCCTCCACTTT.

The chain recombines TRBV2 with TRBJ1-5; D unresolved. Germline V gene sequence: CDR1 SNHLY, CDR2 FYNNEI. Trimming shortened V by 0 bases and J by 4 bases, and 7 bases separated the two germline ends. The CDR3 runs 14 residues. CDR3 residues: CASSEAKYNQPQHF. The CDR3 DNA is TGTGCCAGCAGTGAAGCGAAATATAATCAGCCCCAGCATTTT.

The chain links TRBV15 to TRBJ2-3, with TRBD2 matching over 9 bases. The CDR3 covers 15 residues. V shed 5 bases, J shed 4 bases, and the junction held 7 bases outside the gene matches. Germline loops: CDR1 LNHNV, CDR2 YYDKDF (reference sequence). The CDR3 is CATSRGGAPADTQYF. CDR3 in DNA: TGTGCCACCAGCCGCGGGGGGGCCCCGGCAGATACGCAGTATTTT.